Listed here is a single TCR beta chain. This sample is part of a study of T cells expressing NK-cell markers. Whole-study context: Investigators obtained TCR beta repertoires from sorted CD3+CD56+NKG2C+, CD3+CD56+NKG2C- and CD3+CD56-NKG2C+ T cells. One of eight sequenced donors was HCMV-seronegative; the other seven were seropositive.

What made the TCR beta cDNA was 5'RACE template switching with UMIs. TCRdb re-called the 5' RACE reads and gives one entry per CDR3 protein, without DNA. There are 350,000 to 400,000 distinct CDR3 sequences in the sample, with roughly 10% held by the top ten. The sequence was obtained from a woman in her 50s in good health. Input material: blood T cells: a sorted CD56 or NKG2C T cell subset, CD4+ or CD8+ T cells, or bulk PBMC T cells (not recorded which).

CDR3 sequence: CASSLWGLAGGTGELFF. The chain recombines TRBV5-6 with TRBJ2-2; TCRdb picks TRBD2, but there is no DNA to check that call. Germline loops: CDR1 SGHDT, CDR2 YYEEEE. This CDR3 spans 17 amino acids.